A selection of T cell receptor beta chains follows, all from one sample in a study of T cells in Graves' hyperthyroidism and ophthalmopathy. TCRdb reprocessed the multiplex PCR reads with MiXCR, giving one entry per CDR3 protein. The sample lists about 740,000 distinct CDR3 sequences; 14% were seen once. Sequencing was carried out using blood. These receptors came from a woman between 18 and 29 years old with Graves' hyperthyroidism. Both conserved end residues are part of each CDR3. The D gene is left open where the match is weak. Part of the rows lack a size; the others show once, few, many or a class for expanded clones.

V gene: TRBV27
D gene: NA
J gene: TRBJ2-5
clone size: many
CDR3 protein: CASRHDRPRGGQETQYF
CDR3 DNA: TGTGCCAGCAGGCATGACAGGCCCCGAGGGGGTCAAGAGACCCAGTACTTC

V gene: TRBV10-2
D gene: TRBD2
J gene: TRBJ2-3
clone size: many
CDR3 protein: CASSESRLAGLTSTDTQYF
CDR3 DNA: TGCGCCAGCAGTGAGTCACGACTAGCGGGCCTAACTAGCACAGATACGCAGTATTTT

V gene: TRBV12-3/TRBV12-4
D gene: NA
J gene: TRBJ1-1
clone size: NA
CDR3 protein: CASSFPTGWYTEAFF
CDR3 DNA: TGTGCCAGCAGTTTCCCTACAGGGTGGTACACTGAAGCTTTCTTT

V gene: TRBV7-9
D gene: TRBD2
J gene: TRBJ2-3
clone size: NA
CDR3 protein: CASSLRTSGSDPHHTQYF
CDR3 DNA: TGTGCCAGCAGCTTACGGACTAGCGGGAGTGATCCTCACCATACGCAGTATTTT

V gene: TRBV2
D gene: TRBD2
J gene: TRBJ2-1
clone size: NA
CDR3 protein: CASNRLAGVPYNEQFF
CDR3 DNA: TGTGCCAGCAACCGACTAGCGGGAGTACCCTACAATGAGCAGTTCTTC

V gene: TRBV6-2/TRBV6-3
D gene: TRBD2
J gene: TRBJ2-5
clone size: NA
CDR3 protein: CASSYSKRELHETQYF
CDR3 DNA: TGTGCCAGCAGTTACTCGAAGCGGGAGCTGCATGAGACCCAGTACTTC

V gene: TRBV6-2/TRBV6-3
D gene: NA
J gene: TRBJ2-3
clone size: NA
CDR3 protein: CASKGQTGQRGADTQYF
CDR3 DNA: TGTGCCTCGAAGGGCCAGACAGGCCAGCGAGGTGCAGATACGCAGTATTTT

V gene: TRBV27
D gene: NA
J gene: TRBJ2-1
clone size: few
CDR3 protein: CASSLFGRAHNEQFF
CDR3 DNA: TGTGCCAGCAGTTTATTCGGCAGGGCCCACAATGAGCAGTTCTTC

V gene: TRBV20-1
D gene: TRBD1
J gene: TRBJ2-1
clone size: NA
CDR3 protein: CSAWDPGQGYNEQFF
CDR3 DNA: TGCAGTGCGTGGGACCCGGGACAGGGCTACAATGAGCAGTTCTTC

V gene: TRBV12-3/TRBV12-4
D gene: NA
J gene: TRBJ2-3
clone size: many
CDR3 protein: CASSLSHTDTQYF
CDR3 DNA: TGTGCCAGCAGTTTGAGTCACACAGATACGCAGTATTTT

V gene: TRBV28
D gene: TRBD1
J gene: TRBJ1-1
clone size: NA
CDR3 protein: CASIEGAGTGSNFREAFF
CDR3 DNA: TGTGCCAGCATCGAGGGGGCCGGGACAGGGTCCAATTTTAGGGAAGCTTTCTTT

V gene: TRBV2
D gene: NA
J gene: TRBJ2-7
clone size: many
CDR3 protein: CASGRDEQYF
CDR3 DNA: TGTGCCAGCGGGCGGGACGAGCAGTACTTC

V gene: TRBV20-1
D gene: NA
J gene: TRBJ2-7
clone size: NA
CDR3 protein: CGAGDGHSYEQYF
CDR3 DNA: TGCGGAGCTGGGGACGGCCACTCCTACGAGCAGTACTTC

V gene: TRBV30
D gene: TRBD1
J gene: TRBJ1-2
clone size: many
CDR3 protein: CAWSGWDRRSATLYGYTF
CDR3 DNA: TGTGCCTGGAGTGGATGGGACAGGAGATCCGCCACCCTCTATGGCTACACCTTC

V gene: TRBV14
D gene: TRBD2
J gene: TRBJ2-1
clone size: NA
CDR3 protein: CASSRGIGVRFAGEAYNEQFF
CDR3 DNA: TGTGCCAGCAGCCGCGGGATTGGGGTTAGATTCGCGGGAGAGGCATACAATGAGCAGTTCTTC

V gene: TRBV7-9
D gene: TRBD1
J gene: TRBJ1-2
clone size: NA
CDR3 protein: CASSSPITGGDGYTF
CDR3 DNA: TGTGCCAGCAGCTCCCCGATAACAGGGGGTGATGGCTACACCTTC

V gene: TRBV5-1
D gene: NA
J gene: TRBJ1-2
clone size: few
CDR3 protein: CASSLYGDYGYTF
CDR3 DNA: TGCGCCAGCAGCTTGTATGGTGACTATGGCTACACCTTC

V gene: TRBV11-2
D gene: TRBD1
J gene: TRBJ2-1
clone size: many
CDR3 protein: CASSSLQGEQFF
CDR3 DNA: TGTGCCAGCAGCTCATTACAGGGGGAGCAGTTCTTC

V gene: TRBV15
D gene: NA
J gene: TRBJ2-1
clone size: many
CDR3 protein: CATSEGAGRYNEQFF
CDR3 DNA: TGTGCCACCAGCGAGGGGGCAGGGAGGTACAATGAGCAGTTCTTC

V gene: TRBV12-3/TRBV12-4
D gene: NA
J gene: TRBJ1-5
clone size: once
CDR3 protein: CASSLSTPGGQPQHF
CDR3 DNA: TGTGCCAGCAGTTTAAGTACACCGGGAGGTCAGCCCCAGCATTTT

V gene: TRBV20-1
D gene: NA
J gene: TRBJ2-3
clone size: many
CDR3 protein: CSARDGSMADTQYF
CDR3 DNA: TGCAGTGCTAGAGACGGGAGCATGGCAGATACGCAGTATTTT

V gene: TRBV6-2/TRBV6-3
D gene: TRBD1
J gene: TRBJ1-6
clone size: many
CDR3 protein: CASSYETGISPLHF
CDR3 DNA: TGTGCCAGCAGTTACGAGACAGGGATTTCACCCCTCCACTTT